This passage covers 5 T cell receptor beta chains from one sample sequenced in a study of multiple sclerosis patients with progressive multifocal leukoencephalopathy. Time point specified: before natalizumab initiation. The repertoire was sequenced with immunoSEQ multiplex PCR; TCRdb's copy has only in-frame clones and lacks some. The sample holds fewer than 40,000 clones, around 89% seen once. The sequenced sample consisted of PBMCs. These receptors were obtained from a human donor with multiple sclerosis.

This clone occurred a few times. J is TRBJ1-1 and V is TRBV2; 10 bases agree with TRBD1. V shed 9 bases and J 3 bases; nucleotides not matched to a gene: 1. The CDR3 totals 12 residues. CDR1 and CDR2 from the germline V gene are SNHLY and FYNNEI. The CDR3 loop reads CARDRGDTEAFF. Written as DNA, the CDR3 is TGTGCCAGGGACAGGGGGGACACTGAAGCTTTCTTT.

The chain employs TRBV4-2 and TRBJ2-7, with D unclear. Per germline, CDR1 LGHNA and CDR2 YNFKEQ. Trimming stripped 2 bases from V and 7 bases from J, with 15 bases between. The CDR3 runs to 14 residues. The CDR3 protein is CASSQHTGVREQYF. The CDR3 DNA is TGTGCCAGCAGCCAACATACGGGTGTGCGGGAGCAGTACTTC.

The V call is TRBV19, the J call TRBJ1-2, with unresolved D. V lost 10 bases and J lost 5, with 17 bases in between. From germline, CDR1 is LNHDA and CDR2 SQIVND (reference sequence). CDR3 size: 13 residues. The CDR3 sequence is CATIRGLGYGYTF. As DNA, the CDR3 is TGTGCCACCATACGGGGATTAGGATATGGCTACACCTTC.

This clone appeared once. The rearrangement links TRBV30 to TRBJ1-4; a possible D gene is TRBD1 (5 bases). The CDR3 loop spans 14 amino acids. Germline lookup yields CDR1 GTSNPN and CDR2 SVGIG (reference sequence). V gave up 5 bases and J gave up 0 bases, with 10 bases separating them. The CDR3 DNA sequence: TGTGCCTGGTCGGGGGGATCAACTAATGAAAAACTGTTTTTT. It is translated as CAWSGGSTNEKLFF.

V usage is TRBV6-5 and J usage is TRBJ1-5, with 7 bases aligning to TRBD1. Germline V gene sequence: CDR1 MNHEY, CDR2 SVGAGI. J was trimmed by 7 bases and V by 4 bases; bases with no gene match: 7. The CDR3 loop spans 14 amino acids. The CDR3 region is CASSSRQGGQPQHF. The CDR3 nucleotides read TGTGCCAGCAGTTCCCGACAGGGTGGACAGCCCCAGCATTTT.